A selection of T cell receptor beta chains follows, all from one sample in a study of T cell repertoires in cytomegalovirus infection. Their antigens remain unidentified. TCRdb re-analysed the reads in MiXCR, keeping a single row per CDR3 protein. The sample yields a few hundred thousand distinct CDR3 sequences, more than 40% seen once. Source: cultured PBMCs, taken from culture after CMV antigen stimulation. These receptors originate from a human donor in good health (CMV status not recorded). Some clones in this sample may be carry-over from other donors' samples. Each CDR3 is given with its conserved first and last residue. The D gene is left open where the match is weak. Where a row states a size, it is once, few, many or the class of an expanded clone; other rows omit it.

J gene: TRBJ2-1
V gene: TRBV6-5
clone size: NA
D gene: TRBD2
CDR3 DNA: TGTGCCAGCAGAGCTAGCGGGAGCTCCTACAATGAGCAGTTCTTC
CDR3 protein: CASRASGSSYNEQFF

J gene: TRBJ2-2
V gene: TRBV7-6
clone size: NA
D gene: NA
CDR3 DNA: TGTGCCAGCAGCTATCTCCGGAAGGACAGATTGAACACCGGGGAGCTGTTTTTT
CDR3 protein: CASSYLRKDRLNTGELFF

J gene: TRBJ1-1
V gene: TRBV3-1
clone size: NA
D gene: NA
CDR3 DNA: TGTGCCAGCAGCCCAGGGTTGGCGAACACTGAAGCTTTCTTT
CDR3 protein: CASSPGLANTEAFF

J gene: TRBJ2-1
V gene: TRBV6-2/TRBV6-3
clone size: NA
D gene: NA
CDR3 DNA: TGTGCCAGCAGTGGGGACCGGGACCCCTACAATGAGCAGTTCTTC
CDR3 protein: CASSGDRDPYNEQFF

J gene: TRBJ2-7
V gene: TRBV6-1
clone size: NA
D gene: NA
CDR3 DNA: TGTGCCAGCAGTGAAGTAGGGTCTGCATACGAGCAGTACTTC
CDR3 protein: CASSEVGSAYEQYF

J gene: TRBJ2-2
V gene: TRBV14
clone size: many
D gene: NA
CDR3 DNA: TGTGCCAGCAGCCAAAGCAGGAACACCGGGGAGCTGTTTTTT
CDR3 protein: CASSQSRNTGELFF

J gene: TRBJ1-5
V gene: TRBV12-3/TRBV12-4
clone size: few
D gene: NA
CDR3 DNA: TGTGCCAGCAGCGCCGGGACCGTCGGTTGGTGGCCCCAGCATTTT
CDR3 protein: CASSAGTVGWWPQHF

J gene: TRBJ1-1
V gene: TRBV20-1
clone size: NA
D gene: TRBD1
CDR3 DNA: TGCAGTGCTAGAGATCTACAGGGGATTTACACTGAAGCTTTCTTT
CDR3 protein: CSARDLQGIYTEAFF

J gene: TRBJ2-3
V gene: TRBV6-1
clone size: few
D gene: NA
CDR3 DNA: TGTGCCAGCAGGGAGGTATATTACACAGATACGCAGTATTTT
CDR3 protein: CASREVYYTDTQYF

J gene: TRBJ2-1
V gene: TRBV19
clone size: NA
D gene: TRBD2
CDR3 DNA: TGTGCCAGTAGTACGTTAGGACTAGCAGGCAATGAGCAGTTCTTC
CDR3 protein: CASSTLGLAGNEQFF

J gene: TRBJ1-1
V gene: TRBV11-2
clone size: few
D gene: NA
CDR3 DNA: TGTGCCAGCAGCTTATCGCCAGGGGACACTGAAGCTTTCTTT
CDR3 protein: CASSLSPGDTEAFF

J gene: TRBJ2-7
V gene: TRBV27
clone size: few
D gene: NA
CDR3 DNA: TGTGCCACCCGTCGTTTTATCAGGACCACCTACGAGCAGTACTTC
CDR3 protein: CATRRFIRTTYEQYF

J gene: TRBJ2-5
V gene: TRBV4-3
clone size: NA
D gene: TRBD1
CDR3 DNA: TGCGCCAGCAGCCAACAGACAGGGGGCCAGGGGGAGACCCAGTACTTC
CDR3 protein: CASSQQTGGQGETQYF

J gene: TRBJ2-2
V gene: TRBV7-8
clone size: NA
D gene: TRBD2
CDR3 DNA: TGTGCCAGCAGCCCACGGGGACTAGCGGCACGCACCGGGGAGCTGTTTTTT
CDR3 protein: CASSPRGLAARTGELFF

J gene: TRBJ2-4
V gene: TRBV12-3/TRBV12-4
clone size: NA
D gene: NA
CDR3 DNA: TGTGCCAGCAGTTTTAGCCAGGGGATTCTTCGCGGCAAAAACATTCAGTACTTC
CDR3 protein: CASSFSQGILRGKNIQYF

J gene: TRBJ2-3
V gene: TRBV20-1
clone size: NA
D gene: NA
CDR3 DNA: TGCAGTGCTAGAAGTGGAGCGCCAGATACGCAGTATTTT
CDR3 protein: CSARSGAPDTQYF

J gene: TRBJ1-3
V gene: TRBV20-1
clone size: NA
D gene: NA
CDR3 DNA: TGCAGTGCTAGAGATCTCTCCGGAAACACCATATATTTT
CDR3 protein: CSARDLSGNTIYF

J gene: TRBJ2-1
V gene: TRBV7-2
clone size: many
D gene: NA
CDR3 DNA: TGTGCCAGCAGCTTAATAGTCAATGAGCAGTTCTTC
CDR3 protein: CASSLIVNEQFF

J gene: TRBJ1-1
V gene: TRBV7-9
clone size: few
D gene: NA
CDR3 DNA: TGTGCCAGCAGCTTAGAGTTATCAGGGGAGAACACTGAAGCTTTCTTT
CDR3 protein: CASSLELSGENTEAFF

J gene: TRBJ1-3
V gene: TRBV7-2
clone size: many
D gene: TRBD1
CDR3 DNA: TGTGCCAGCAGCTCGACAGGGGAACCTGGAAACACCATATATTTT
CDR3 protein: CASSSTGEPGNTIYF

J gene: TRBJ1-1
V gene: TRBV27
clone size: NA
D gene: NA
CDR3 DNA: TGTGCCAGCAACTACACCCCTGAAGCTTTCTTT
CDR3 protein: CASNYTPEAFF

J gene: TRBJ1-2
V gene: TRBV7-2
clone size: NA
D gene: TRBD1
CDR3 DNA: TGTGCCAGCGGAGCTAACAGGGGAATCTATGGCTACACCTTC
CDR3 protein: CASGANRGIYGYTF

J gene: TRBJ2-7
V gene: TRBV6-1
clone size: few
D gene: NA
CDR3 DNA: TGTGCCAGCAGTGGGGGCCCGCGTGGAGAGCAGTACTTC
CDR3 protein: CASSGGPRGEQYF

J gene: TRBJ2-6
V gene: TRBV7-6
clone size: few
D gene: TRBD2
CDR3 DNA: TGTGCCAGCAGCCGAGGTGCCGCGGGGGAGACGTCTGGGGCCAACGTCCTGACTTTC
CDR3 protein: CASSRGAAGETSGANVLTF

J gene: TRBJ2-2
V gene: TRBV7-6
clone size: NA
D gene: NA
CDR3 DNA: TGTGCCAGCAGCTTGCCCGGGTATAACGCCGGGGAGCTGTTTTTT
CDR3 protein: CASSLPGYNAGELFF

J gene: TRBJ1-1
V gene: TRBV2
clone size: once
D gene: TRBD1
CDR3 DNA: TGTGCCAGCAGCGAAAGGGGGCAGAGAGAAGCTTTCTTT
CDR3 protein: CASSERGQREAFF

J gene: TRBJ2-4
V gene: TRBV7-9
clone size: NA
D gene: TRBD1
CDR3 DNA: TGTGCCAGCAGCTCACAGAGGACAGGATGGAACATTCAGTACTTC
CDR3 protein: CASSSQRTGWNIQYF

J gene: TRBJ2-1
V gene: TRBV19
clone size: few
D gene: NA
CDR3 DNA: TGTGCCAGTAGGCCGATGGGACGTCAGGAGCAGTTCTTC
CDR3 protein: CASRPMGRQEQFF

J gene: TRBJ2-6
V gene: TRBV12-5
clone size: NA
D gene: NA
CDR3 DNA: TGTGCTAGTGGTCCGAACCTTATGGGGGCCAACGTCCTGACTTTC
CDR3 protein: CASGPNLMGANVLTF

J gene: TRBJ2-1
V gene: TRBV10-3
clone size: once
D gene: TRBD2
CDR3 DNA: TGTGCCATCAGTGCAAGCGGGAGGGTACAGAATGAGCAGTTCTTC
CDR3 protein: CAISASGRVQNEQFF

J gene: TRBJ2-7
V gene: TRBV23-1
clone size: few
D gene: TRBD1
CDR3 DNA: TGCGCCAGCAGTCAATGGGACAGGGGGAGGCTCAACGAGCAGTACTTC
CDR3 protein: CASSQWDRGRLNEQYF

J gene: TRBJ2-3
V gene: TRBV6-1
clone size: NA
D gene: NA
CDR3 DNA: TGTGCCAGCAGTGTGAAAGGCACCAGCACAGATACGCAGTATTTT
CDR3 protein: CASSVKGTSTDTQYF

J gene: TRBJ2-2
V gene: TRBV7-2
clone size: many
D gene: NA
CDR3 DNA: TGTGCCAGCAGCTTGAATAGCGGAGGGAACACCGGGGAGCTGTTTTTT
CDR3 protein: CASSLNSGGNTGELFF

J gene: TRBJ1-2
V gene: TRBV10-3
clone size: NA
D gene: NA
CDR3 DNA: TGTGCCATCAGTGACCCGGGACATAACTCGAACTATGGCTACACCTTC
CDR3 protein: CAISDPGHNSNYGYTF

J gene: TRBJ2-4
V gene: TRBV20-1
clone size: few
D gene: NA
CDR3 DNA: TGCAGTGCAAGGCGGACCGACAAAAACATTCAGTACTTC
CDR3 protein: CSARRTDKNIQYF

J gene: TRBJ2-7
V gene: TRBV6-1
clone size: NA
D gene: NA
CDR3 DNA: TGTGCCAGCAGCAGACAGGCACCCGCCTACGAGCAGTACTTC
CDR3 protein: CASSRQAPAYEQYF

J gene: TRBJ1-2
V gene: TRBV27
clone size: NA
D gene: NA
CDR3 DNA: TGTGCCAGCAGTTTCTACCGGGGGGGTAGGGGCTACACCTTC
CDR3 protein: CASSFYRGGRGYTF

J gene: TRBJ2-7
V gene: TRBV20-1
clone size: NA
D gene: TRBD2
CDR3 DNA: TGCAGTGCTAGTCCACAAGCGGGAGTAAGAGACGAGCAGTACTTC
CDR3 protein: CSASPQAGVRDEQYF

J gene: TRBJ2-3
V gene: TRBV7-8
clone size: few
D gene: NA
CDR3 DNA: TGTGCCAGCAGCAAAGGGGTCGATACGCAGTATTTT
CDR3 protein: CASSKGVDTQYF

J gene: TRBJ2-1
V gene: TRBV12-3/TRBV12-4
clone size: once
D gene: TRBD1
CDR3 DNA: TGTGCCAGCAGCGAGACAGGGTTGGACAACAATGAGCAGTTCTTC
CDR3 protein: CASSETGLDNNEQFF

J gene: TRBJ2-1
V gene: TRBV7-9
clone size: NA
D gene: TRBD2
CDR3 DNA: TGTGCCAGCAACGTAGCGGGGGGATACAATGAGCAGTTCTTC
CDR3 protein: CASNVAGGYNEQFF

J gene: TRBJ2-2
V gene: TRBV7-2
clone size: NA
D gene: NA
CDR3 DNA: TGTGCCAGCACCGAGGGCGTTGGGAACACCGGGGAGCTGTTTTTT
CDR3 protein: CASTEGVGNTGELFF

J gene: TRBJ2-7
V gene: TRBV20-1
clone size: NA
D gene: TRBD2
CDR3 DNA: TGCAGTGCTAGGCGGGAGGCTTCCTACGAGCAGTACTTC
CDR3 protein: CSARREASYEQYF

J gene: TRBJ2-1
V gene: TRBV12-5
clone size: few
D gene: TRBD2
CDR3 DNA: TGTGCTAGTGGTTCGGGGGGGGCGCAGTTCTTC
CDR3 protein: CASGSGGAQFF

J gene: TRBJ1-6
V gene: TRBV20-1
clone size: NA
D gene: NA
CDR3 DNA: TGCAGTGCTAGCCCTTCCAACTCCTATAATTCACCCCTCCACTTT
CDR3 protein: CSASPSNSYNSPLHF

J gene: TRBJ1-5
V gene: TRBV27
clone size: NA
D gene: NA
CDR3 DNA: TGTGCCAGCAGGCCGGGAGTAATCCATCAGCCCCAGCATTTT
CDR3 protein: CASRPGVIHQPQHF

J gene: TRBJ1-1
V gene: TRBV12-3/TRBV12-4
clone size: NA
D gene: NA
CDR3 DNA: TGTGCCAGCAGGGCCGCGGGACAAAAGAACTCTGAAGCTTTCTTT
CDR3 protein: CASRAAGQKNSEAFF

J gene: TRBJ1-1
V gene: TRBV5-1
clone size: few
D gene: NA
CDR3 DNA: TGCGCCAGCAGCTTGAGTTTGGGCAGGGGCACTGAAGCTTTCTTT
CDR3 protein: CASSLSLGRGTEAFF

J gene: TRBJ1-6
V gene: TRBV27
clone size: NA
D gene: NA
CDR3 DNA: TGTGCCAGCAGTTTAAGGGGAGGTGTCTCACCCCTCCACTTT
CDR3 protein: CASSLRGGVSPLHF

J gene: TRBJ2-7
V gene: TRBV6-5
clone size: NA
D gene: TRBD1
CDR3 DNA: TGTGCCAGCAGTTCTGTCAGGGGGCCCTCCTACGAGCAGTACTTC
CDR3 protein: CASSSVRGPSYEQYF

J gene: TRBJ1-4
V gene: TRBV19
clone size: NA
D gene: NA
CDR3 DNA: TGTGCCAGTACCTCAAGTTGGGGGGCACGGGAAAAACTGTTTTTT
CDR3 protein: CASTSSWGAREKLFF

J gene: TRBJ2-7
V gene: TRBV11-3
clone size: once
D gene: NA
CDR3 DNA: TGTGCCAGCAGCTTAGCCCTAGAGGGGGTCGCGGCCGAGGACGAGCAGTACTTC
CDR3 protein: CASSLALEGVAAEDEQYF

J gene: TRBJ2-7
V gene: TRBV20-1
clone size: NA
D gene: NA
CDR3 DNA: TGCAGTGCCAGAACTAGTTCCTACGAGCAGTACTTC
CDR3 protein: CSARTSSYEQYF

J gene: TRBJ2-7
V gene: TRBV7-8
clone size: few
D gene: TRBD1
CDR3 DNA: TGTGCCAGTAACAACCGGGACAGGGGCCGGGACGAGCAGTACTTC
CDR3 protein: CASNNRDRGRDEQYF

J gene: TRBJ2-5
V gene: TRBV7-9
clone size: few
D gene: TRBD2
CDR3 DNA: TGTGCCAGCAGCTCAAGGGACCGGACTAGCGGAGACCAAGAGACCCAGTACTTC
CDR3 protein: CASSSRDRTSGDQETQYF

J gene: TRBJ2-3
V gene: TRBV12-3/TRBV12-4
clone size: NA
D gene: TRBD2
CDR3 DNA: TGTGCCAGCAGCCGACAGAATCGGGGGGCGCAGTATTTT
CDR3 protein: CASSRQNRGAQYF

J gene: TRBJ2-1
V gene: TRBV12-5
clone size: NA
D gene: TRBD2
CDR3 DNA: TGTGCTAGTGGTGCCGGGACTAGCGGGAGCTCGGAGCAGTTCTTC
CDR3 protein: CASGAGTSGSSEQFF

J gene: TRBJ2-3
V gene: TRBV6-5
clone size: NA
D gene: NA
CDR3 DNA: TGTGCCAGCAGTTACGTGGAGGGCACAGATACGCAGTATTTT
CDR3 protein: CASSYVEGTDTQYF

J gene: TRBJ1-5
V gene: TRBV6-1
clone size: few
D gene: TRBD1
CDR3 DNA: TGTGCCAGCAGTGAAATGGGACAGGCATATAGCAATCAGCCCCAGCATTTT
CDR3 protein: CASSEMGQAYSNQPQHF